These 8 T cell receptor beta chains were all obtained from the same sample, sequenced in a study of cytomegalovirus exposure and HLA in healthy donors. Libraries were prepared by immunoSEQ multiplex PCR; TCRdb keeps only in-frame clonotypes and omits some of them. The profile shows some 110,000 clones, about 85% of them singletons. Sample: PBMCs. These receptors were obtained from a man aged 18 to 35 in good health and CMV-seropositive.

This clone has more than one count but fewer than ten. The CDR3 coding sequence is TGTGCCAGCAGCCATACAGGGTATGCCTATGGCTACACCTTC. Translating gives CASSHTGYAYGYTF. This chain connects TRBV14 to TRBJ1-2; a possible D gene is TRBD1 (6 bases). Looked up from germline, CDR1 is SGHDN and CDR2 is FVKESK. Trimming stripped 3 bases from V and 4 bases from J, with 12 bases between. The CDR3 has 14 amino acids.

This chain connects TRBV9 to TRBJ2-7; 8 bases line up with TRBD1. The V gene's germline CDR1 is SGDLS and CDR2 YYNGEE. J gave up 2 bases and V 5 bases, and 6 bases lay outside the gene matches. This CDR3 region has 14 residues. CDR3: CASSTGTGPYEQYF. The CDR3 DNA reads as TGTGCCAGCAGTACCGGGACAGGCCCCTACGAGCAGTACTTC.

The rearrangement joins TRBV27 to TRBJ2-2, with D perhaps TRBD2 (5 bases). Trimming stripped 3 bases from V and 1 base from J, with 12 bases between. Germline CDR1 MNHEY, CDR2 SMNVEV (reference sequence). The CDR3 runs to 16 residues. CDR3 amino acids: CASSFLARVNTGELFF. The CDR3 DNA reads TGTGCCAGCAGTTTCTTAGCGAGGGTGAACACCGGGGAGCTGTTTTTT.

The V call is TRBV15, the J call TRBJ1-5; D uncertain. CDR1 and CDR2 (germline): LNHNV, YYDKDF (reference sequence). CDR3 length: 15 residues. V lost 0 bases and J 3 bases, leaving 9 bases between the germline ends. For the CDR3, the DNA is TGTGCCACCAGCAGAGAGGGCAGCTACAATCAGCCCCAGCATTTT. This encodes CATSREGSYNQPQHF. Supplemented by reference TRBV15 and TRBJ1-5, the full variable domain reads DAMVIQNPRYQVTQFGKPVTLSCSQTLNHNVMYWYQQKSSQAPKLLFHYYDKDFNNEADTPDNFQSRRPNTSFCFLDIRSPGLGDTAMYLCATSREGSYNQPQHFGDGTRLSIL.

This clone was seen a few times. This chain connects TRBV27 to TRBJ1-2, with D tentatively TRBD1 (5 bases). V lost 2 bases and J lost 4, with 14 bases in between. The CDR3 totals 15 residues. Germline-derived CDR1 and CDR2 are MNHEY and SMNVEV (reference sequence). CDR3 region: CASSLGTPGSYGYTF. CDR3 bases: TGTGCCAGCAGTTTAGGGACTCCAGGGAGCTATGGCTACACCTTC.

A single count supports this clone. The chain combines TRBV18 with TRBJ2-7; D call uncertain. The CDR3 is made up of 16 amino acids. Germline CDR1 is KGHSH and CDR2 is LQKENI. V was cut by 3 bases and J by 0 bases, with 15 bases left in between. The CDR3 here is CASSPTYGVSSYEQYF. As DNA, the CDR3 is TGTGCCAGCTCACCGACCTATGGAGTCAGCTCCTACGAGCAGTACTTC.

On this clone itself: Other DNA sequences from this sample encode an identical CDR3 as well. The CDR3 reads CASSPQGGEQYF. The DNA for the CDR3 is TGTGCCAGCAGCCCTCAGGGGGGCGAGCAGTACTTC. V and J are TRBV7-9 and TRBJ2-7, with D maybe TRBD1 (7 bases). CDR1 SEHNR and CDR2 FQNEAQ come from the germline V gene (reference sequence). The CDR3 covers 12 residues. The germline V and J ends were trimmed by 5 bases and 6 bases, with 11 bases remaining between them.

The J gene is TRBJ1-6, the V gene TRBV27; tentatively, D is TRBD1 (5 bases). Germline CDR1 is MNHEY and CDR2 is SMNVEV (reference sequence). V was trimmed by 6 bases and J by 1 base, leaving 13 bases between them. The CDR3 runs to 16 residues. The CDR3 DNA reads TGTGCCAGCAGCTTAAGTGGGGGGTCCTATAATTCACCCCTCCACTTT. Protein sequence: CASSLSGGSYNSPLHF.